These 9 T cell receptor beta chains came from one sample sequenced in a study of cytomegalovirus exposure and HLA in healthy donors (dated by TCRdb to about 2017). Library creation used the immunoSEQ multiplex PCR assay. The multiplex PCR relied on a mix of 60 forward primers for TCR Vbeta segments and 13 reverse primers for TCR Jbeta segments. TCRdb took over this immuneACCESS table, retaining in-frame rearrangements with V and J assigned. Such tables are incomplete; in checked studies, under half of the missing clones stem from an unresolved V gene, and the remainder is unexplained. Across this sample there are approximately 74,000 clones, with around four fifths seen only once. The ten largest clonotypes hold more than 7.5% of the sample. Sequenced sample: PBMCs. The receptors shown here come from a middle-aged man in good health and CMV-seronegative.

This clone has a handful of counts. The chain uses TRBV7-3 and TRBJ2-7; a weak D match, TRBD1 (5 bases). V gave up 5 bases and J gave up 3 bases, with 26 bases separating them. The CDR3 length is 18 residues. The germline V gene has CDR1 SGHTA and CDR2 FQGTGA. The CDR3 sequence: CASSAPHSADSAYYEQYF. The CDR3 DNA sequence: TGTGCCAGCAGCGCTCCACACTCCGCCGACAGCGCTTACTACGAGCAGTACTTC.

In this sample, this clone turned up once. The chain links TRBV2 to TRBJ2-6; tentative D call: TRBD1 (6 bases). Per germline, CDR1 SNHLY and CDR2 FYNNEI. This CDR3 is built from 18 residues. V lost 3 bases and J 3 bases, leaving 18 bases between the germline ends. The CDR3 is CASSDGARPGVGANVLTF. The CDR3 DNA is TGTGCCAGCAGTGATGGGGCCAGGCCAGGGGTTGGGGCCAACGTCCTGACTTTC.

The chain carries TRBV28 and TRBJ2-1, with D possibly matching TRBD2 (5 bases). Germline CDR1 and CDR2: MDHEN and SYDVKM. The V gene lost 6 bases and the J gene lost 0 bases, with 15 bases spanning the gap. CDR3 size: 16 residues. The CDR3 region has the DNA TGTGCCAGCAGCCCCACCGGGGTGGGCTCCTACAATGAGCAGTTCTTC. It is translated as CASSPTGVGSYNEQFF.

V usage is TRBV5-4 and J usage is TRBJ2-3; maybe TRBD2 (6 bases). The CDR3 totals 17 residues. Trimming cost V 1 base and J 2 bases, with 17 bases left between them. Per the germline V gene, CDR1 is SGHNT and CDR2 is YYREEE (reference sequence). In DNA, the CDR3 is TGTGCCAGCAGCTTGCCATACGGGGGTTCGCACACAGATACGCAGTATTTT. Its protein product is CASSLPYGGSHTDTQYF.

The chain employs TRBV7-6 and TRBJ2-2; D may be TRBD2 (7 bases). This CDR3 is built from 18 residues. V lost 3 bases to trimming and J lost 6 bases, with 23 bases between them. The germline CDR1 and CDR2 sequences are SGHVS and FNYEAQ. CDR3 DNA sequence: TGTGCCAGCAGCTTCCCCTGGGGGGCGGGAGTTGGCGCCGGGGAGCTGTTTTTT. It encodes CASSFPWGAGVGAGELFF.

V is TRBV28 and J is TRBJ2-1; 14 bases are shared with TRBD2. CDR1 is MDHEN and CDR2 is SYDVKM in the germline V gene. CDR3 length: 16 amino acids. With V trimmed by 4 bases and J by 11 bases, 10 bases remained unmatched. The CDR3 sequence: CASSSPGTSGGNKQFF. CDR3 DNA sequence: TGTGCCAGCAGTTCACCCGGGACTAGCGGGGGAAATAAGCAGTTCTTC.

This chain connects TRBV5-6 to TRBJ2-5; 7 positions match TRBD1. Germline CDR1 reads SGHDT; CDR2 reads YYEEEE. The CDR3 has 14 residues. Trimming cost V 4 bases and J 4 bases; bases outside gene matches: 7. CDR3 bases: TGTGCCAGCAGCCGACAGGGAGCTGGAGAGACCCAGTACTTC. Translation gives CASSRQGAGETQYF. Drawing the rest from reference TRBV5-6 and TRBJ2-5, the complete variable domain is DAGVTQSPTHLIKTRGQQVTLRCSPKSGHDTVSWYQQALGQGPQFIFQYYEEEERQRGNFPDRFSGHQFPNYSSELNVNALLLGDSALYLCASSRQGAGETQYFGPGTRLLVL.

This clone was picked up a small number of times. The chain employs TRBV10-3 and TRBJ2-5; 7 positions match TRBD1. Germline trimming cut 4 bases from V and 0 bases from J; bases unmatched to any gene: 2. CDR1 is ENHRY and CDR2 is SYGVKD in the germline V gene. The CDR3 sequence is 14 residues long. In DNA form, the CDR3 reads TGTGCCATCAGTGCGACAGGGTACCAAGAGACCCAGTACTTC. Its protein is CAISATGYQETQYF.

This rearrangement joins TRBV7-2 to TRBJ2-7, with TRBD2 matching 10 bases. The CDR3 sequence is 15 residues long. Germline trimming cut 1 base from V and 4 bases from J; bases unmatched to any gene: 4. Germline loops: CDR1 SGHTA, CDR2 FQGNSA. The CDR3 spells CASSLEAGGGYEQYF. For the CDR3, the DNA is TGTGCCAGCAGCTTAGAAGCGGGGGGGGGTTACGAGCAGTACTTC.